This T cell receptor (beta chain) was profiled in a study of blood T cell repertoires in COVID-19. About the research overall: Acute and convalescent COVID-19 samples came from the United States, Italy and Spain.

TCRdb's table, derived via immunoSEQ multiplex PCR, lists solely in-frame clones and lacks some. The table lists under 300,000 clones, about 88% of them singletons. In germline, CDR1 is SGHAT, CDR2 FQNNGV. The CDR3 has 17 residues. After removal of 4 bases from V and 0 bases from J, the junction contained 8 bases not matched to a gene. This TCR was sampled from a woman aged 45-65 years who had recovered from COVID-19. The chain uses TRBV11-2 and TRBJ2-4, with 8 bases lining up with TRBD2. The sequenced material came from PBMCs or T cells enriched from blood (not recorded which). CDR3 amino acids: CASSSIAGTLAKNIQYF. CDR3 in DNA: TGTGCCAGCAGCTCAATAGCGGGGACCCTAGCCAAAAACATTCAGTACTTC.